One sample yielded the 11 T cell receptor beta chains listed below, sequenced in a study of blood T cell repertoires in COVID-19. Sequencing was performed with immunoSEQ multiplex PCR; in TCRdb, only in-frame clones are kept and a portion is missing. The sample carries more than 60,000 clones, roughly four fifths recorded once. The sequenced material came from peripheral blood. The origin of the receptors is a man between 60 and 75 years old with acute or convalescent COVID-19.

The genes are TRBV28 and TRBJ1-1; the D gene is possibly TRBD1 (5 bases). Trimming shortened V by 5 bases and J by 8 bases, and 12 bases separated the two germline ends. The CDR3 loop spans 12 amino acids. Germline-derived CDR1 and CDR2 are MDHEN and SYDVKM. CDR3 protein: CASSLQAKEAFF. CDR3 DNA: TGTGCCAGCAGTCTACAGGCAAAGGAAGCTTTCTTT.

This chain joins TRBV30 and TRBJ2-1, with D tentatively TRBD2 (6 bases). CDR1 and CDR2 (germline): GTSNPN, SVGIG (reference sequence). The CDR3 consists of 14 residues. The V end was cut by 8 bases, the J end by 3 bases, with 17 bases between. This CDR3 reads CARYKMGLYNEQFF. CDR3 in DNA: TGTGCCAGATACAAGATGGGACTCTACAATGAGCAGTTCTTC.

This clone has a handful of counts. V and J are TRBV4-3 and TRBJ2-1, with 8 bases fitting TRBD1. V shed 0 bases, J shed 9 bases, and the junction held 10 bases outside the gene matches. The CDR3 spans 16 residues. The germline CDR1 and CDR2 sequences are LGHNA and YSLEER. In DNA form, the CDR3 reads TGCGCCAGCAGCCAAGATGTACGTGGACAGGGAACTGAGCAGTTCTTC. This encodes CASSQDVRGQGTEQFF.

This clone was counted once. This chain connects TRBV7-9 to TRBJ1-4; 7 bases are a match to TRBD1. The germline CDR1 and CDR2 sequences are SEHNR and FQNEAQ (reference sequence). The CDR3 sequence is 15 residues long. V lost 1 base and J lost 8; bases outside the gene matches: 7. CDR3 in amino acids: CASSLGQGAREKLFF. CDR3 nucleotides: TGTGCCAGCAGCTTAGGACAGGGAGCGCGGGAAAAACTGTTTTTT.

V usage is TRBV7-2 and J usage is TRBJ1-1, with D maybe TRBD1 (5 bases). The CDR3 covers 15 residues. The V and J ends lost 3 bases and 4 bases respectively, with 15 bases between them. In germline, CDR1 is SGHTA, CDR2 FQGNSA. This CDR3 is CASSFAGTSGTEAFF. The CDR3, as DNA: TGTGCCAGCAGCTTCGCAGGGACTTCGGGCACTGAAGCTTTCTTT.

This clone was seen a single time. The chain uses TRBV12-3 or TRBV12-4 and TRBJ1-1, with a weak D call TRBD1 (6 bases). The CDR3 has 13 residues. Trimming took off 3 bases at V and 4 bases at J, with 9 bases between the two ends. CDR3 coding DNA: TGTGCCAGCAGTTTTTTACAGGGCACTGAAGCTTTCTTT. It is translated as CASSFLQGTEAFF.

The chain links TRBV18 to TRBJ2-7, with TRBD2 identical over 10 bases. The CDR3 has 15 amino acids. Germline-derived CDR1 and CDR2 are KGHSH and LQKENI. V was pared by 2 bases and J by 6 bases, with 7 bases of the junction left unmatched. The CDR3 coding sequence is TGTGCCAGCTCACCAAACCCTAGCGGGGGAGGCGAGCAGTACTTC. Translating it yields CASSPNPSGGGEQYF. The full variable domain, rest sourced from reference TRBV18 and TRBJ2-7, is NAGVMQNPRHLVRRRGQEARLRCSPMKGHSHVYWYRQLPEEGLKFMVYLQKENIIDESGMPKERFSAEFPKEGPSILRIQQVVRGDSAAYFCASSPNPSGGGEQYFGPGTRLTVT.

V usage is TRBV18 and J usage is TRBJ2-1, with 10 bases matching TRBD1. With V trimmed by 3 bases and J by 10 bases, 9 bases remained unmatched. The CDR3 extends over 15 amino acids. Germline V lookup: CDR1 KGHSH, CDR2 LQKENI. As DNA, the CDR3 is TGTGCCAGCTCACCGATGGGACAGGGGTTACAGGAGCAGTTCTTC. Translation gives CASSPMGQGLQEQFF.

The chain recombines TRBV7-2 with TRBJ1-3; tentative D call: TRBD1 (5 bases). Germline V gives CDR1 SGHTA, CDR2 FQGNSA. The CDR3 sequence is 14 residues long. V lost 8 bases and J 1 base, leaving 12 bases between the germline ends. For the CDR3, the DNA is TGTGCCAGCGTCCCTGGGGGGTCTGGAAACACCATATATTTT. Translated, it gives CASVPGGSGNTIYF.

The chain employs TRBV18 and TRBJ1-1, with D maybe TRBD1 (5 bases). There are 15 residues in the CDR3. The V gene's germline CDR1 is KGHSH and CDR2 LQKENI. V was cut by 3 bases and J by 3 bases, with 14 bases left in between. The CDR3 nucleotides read TGTGCCAGCTCACCGGCCGGGGGGGTAGACACTGAAGCTTTCTTT. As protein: CASSPAGGVDTEAFF.

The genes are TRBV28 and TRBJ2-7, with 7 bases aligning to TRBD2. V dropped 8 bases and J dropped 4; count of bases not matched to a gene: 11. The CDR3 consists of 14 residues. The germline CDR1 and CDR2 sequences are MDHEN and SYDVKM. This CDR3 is CASALAGVPYEQYF. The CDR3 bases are TGTGCCAGCGCGTTGGCGGGAGTGCCTTACGAGCAGTACTTC.